This T cell receptor (beta chain) comes out of a study of blood T cell repertoires in COVID-19. Study-wide background: Specimens from acute and convalescent COVID-19 originated in the United States, Italy and Spain. PBMCs, B-cell-depleted T cells, or T cells provided the cDNA or gDNA that made up the material.

Per the original methods: Reference gene primers were amplified, and this amplification served to estimate nucleated cell counts. Data came from immunoSEQ multiplex PCR; TCRdb stores just in-frame clones and leaves some out. That table supplies the V and J calls and clone size; D and trimming were determined from the DNA. The repertoire holds about 58,000 clones, with around 79% as singletons. Looked up from germline, CDR1 is KGHSH and CDR2 is LQKENI. The CDR3 is 13 amino acids. Trimming shortened V by 1 base and J by 6 bases, and 7 bases separated the two germline ends. The receptor's source is a human donor in a cohort sampled during active COVID-19. This chain uses TRBV18 with TRBJ1-3; no clear D gene. Material: peripheral blood. CDR3 coding DNA: TGTGCCAGCTCACCACGGGCCCAAAACACCATATATTTT. Protein: CASSPRAQNTIYF.